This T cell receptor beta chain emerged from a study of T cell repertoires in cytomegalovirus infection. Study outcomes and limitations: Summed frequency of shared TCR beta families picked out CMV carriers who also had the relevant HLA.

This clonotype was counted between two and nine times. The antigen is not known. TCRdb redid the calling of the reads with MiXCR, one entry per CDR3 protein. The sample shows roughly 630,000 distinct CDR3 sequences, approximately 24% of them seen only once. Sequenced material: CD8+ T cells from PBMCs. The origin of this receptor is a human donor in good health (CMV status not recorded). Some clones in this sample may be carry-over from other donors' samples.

The CDR3 nucleotides are TGCAGTGCTAGAGAACGCTCCCAGAGGGGAGAGCAGTTCTTC. It specifies CSARERSQRGEQFF. The rearrangement links TRBV20-1 to TRBJ2-1; either TRBD1 or TRBD2 may fit D (5 bases each). This CDR3 spans 14 amino acids. V lost 0 bases, J lost 10 bases, and 16 bases lay in between. The germline V gene has CDR1 DFQATT and CDR2 SNEGSKA (reference sequence).